These 17 T cell receptor beta chains were all obtained from the same sample, sequenced in a study of metastatic and nonmetastatic thyroid tumors. The entire patient cohort was treatment-naive prior to thyroid surgery. TCRdb ran MiXCR on the PCR reads. Of about 22,000 clones in the sample, just over 14% are singletons; the top ten hold roughly 15%. The specimen sequenced was tumor tissue. These receptor sequences come from a female donor with papillary thyroid cancer or a benign thyroid nodule (not recorded which). Some clones in this sample may be carry-over from other donors' samples.

This clone has at least ten counts. The chain joins TRBV20-1 to TRBJ1-1, with D perhaps TRBD1 (5 bases). V was pared by 3 bases and J by 0 bases, with 11 bases between. The CDR3 has 14 residues. Germline CDR1 and CDR2: DFQATT and SNEGSKA (reference sequence). CDR3 coding DNA: TGCAGTGCTAGGAGGGGCCGACTGAACACTGAAGCTTTCTTT. Its translation: CSARRGRLNTEAFF.

On this clone itself: A junction end diverges from the germline sequence, so it may reflect a read error. The rearrangement uses TRBV5-1 and TRBJ2-3, with 9 bases identical to TRBD2. The CDR3 contains 17 residues. In germline, CDR1 is SGHRS, CDR2 YFSETQ. For the CDR3, the DNA is TGCGCCAGCAGCTTCGAGGCGGGGGGGCCTAGCACATATACGCAGTATTTT. Protein sequence: CASSFEAGGPSTYTQYF.

This clone is labeled medium-sized. V and J are TRBV5-6 and TRBJ2-2; 7 bases map to TRBD1. CDR1 and CDR2 from the germline V gene are SGHDT and YYEEEE. The trim removed 4 bases at V and 0 bases at J, leaving 6 bases unmatched. This CDR3 region has 16 residues. This chain's CDR3 is CASSPGTASNTGELFF. The CDR3, as DNA: TGTGCCAGCAGCCCGGGGACAGCTTCGAACACCGGGGAGCTGTTTTTT. Combining the CDR3 with reference TRBV5-6 and TRBJ2-2 gives the whole variable domain DAGVTQSPTHLIKTRGQQVTLRCSPKSGHDTVSWYQQALGQGPQFIFQYYEEEERQRGNFPDRFSGHQFPNYSSELNVNALLLGDSALYLCASSPGTASNTGELFFGEGSRLTVL.

This clone was counted ten times or more. The chain recombines TRBV7-6 with TRBJ2-1; no clear D gene. Trimming stripped 0 bases from V and 0 bases from J, with 6 bases between. CDR3 length: 15 residues. Germline V gene sequence: CDR1 SGHVS, CDR2 FNYEAQ. CDR3 bases: TGTGCCAGCAGCTTAGCGCACAGCTCCTACAATGAGCAGTTCTTC. This sequence encodes CASSLAHSSYNEQFF.

This chain joins TRBV5-1 and TRBJ2-7, with TRBD1 matching over 8 bases. The CDR3 sequence is 14 residues long. With V trimmed by 4 bases and J by 4 bases, 7 bases remained unmatched. Germline V gene sequence: CDR1 SGHRS, CDR2 YFSETQ. CDR3 region: CASSRDRLSYEQYF. The CDR3 region has the DNA TGCGCCAGCAGCAGGGACAGGCTCTCGTACGAGCAGTACTTC.

At least ten counts were recorded for this clone. The chain combines TRBV12-3 or TRBV12-4 with TRBJ2-1; 8 bases map to TRBD1. Unmatched junction bases numbered 9, after V lost 2 bases and J lost 9 bases. The CDR3 is 15 amino acids. DNA of the CDR3: TGTGCCAGCAGTTTAAGGACAGGGTATGGTAGTGAGCAGTTCTTC. Protein sequence: CASSLRTGYGSEQFF.

This clone was counted a few times. J is TRBJ2-3 and V is TRBV10-3; weak D call: TRBD2 (6 bases). The V end lost 3 bases, the J end lost 0 bases, and 10 bases lay between the germline ends. CDR3 length equals 15 residues. Germline V gives CDR1 ENHRY, CDR2 SYGVKD. For the CDR3, the DNA is TGTGCCATCAGTGACGGGAGTACTAGCACAGATACGCAGTATTTT. Protein product: CAISDGSTSTDTQYF.

This clone was found many times. V gene TRBV7-3 combines with J gene TRBJ2-3; 8 bases are a match to TRBD2. The length of the CDR3 is 15 residues. Germline CDR1 is SGHTA and CDR2 is FQGTGA. V shed 5 bases and J 2 bases; nucleotides not matched to a gene: 6. CDR3: CASSLSGINTDTQYF. The DNA for the CDR3 is TGTGCCAGCAGCCTTAGCGGGATCAACACAGATACGCAGTATTTT.

The chain has TRBV11-2 and TRBJ2-2; D not resolved. CDR3 length: 15 amino acids. Per the germline V gene, CDR1 is SGHAT and CDR2 is FQNNGV. Trimming shortened V by 3 bases and J by 2 bases, and 10 bases separated the two germline ends. The CDR3 DNA reads TGTGCCAGCAGCTTTTTGGGAAAAAACACCGGGGAGCTGTTTTTT. Protein product: CASSFLGKNTGELFF.

This clone was seen at least ten times. V gene TRBV20-1 combines with J gene TRBJ2-3; TRBD1 aligns across 8 bases. The junction had 9 bases not matched to a gene; V was cut back by 3 bases and J by 7 bases. Looked up from germline, CDR1 is DFQATT and CDR2 is SNEGSKA (reference sequence). The CDR3 spans 14 residues. In DNA form, the CDR3 reads TGCAGTGCTAGGAATCAGGGGGCTTTAAATACGCAGTATTTT. Translating gives CSARNQGALNTQYF.

The chain carries TRBV29-1 and TRBJ1-1; D unclear. The CDR3 is 13 amino acids. CDR1 and CDR2 (germline): SQVTM, ANQGSEA. The germline V and J ends were trimmed by 1 base and 0 bases, with 6 bases remaining between them. In DNA form, the CDR3 reads TGCAGCGTTGAAGCGGCAGTGAACACTGAAGCTTTCTTT. This translates into CSVEAAVNTEAFF.

This clone was seen ten or more times. The sample has other DNA sequences that encode this CDR3 too. The V and J genes are TRBV4-1 and TRBJ1-5; 10 bases fit TRBD1. V lost 4 bases, J lost 7 bases, and 4 bases stayed unmatched. The CDR3 is 14 residues long. CDR1 and CDR2 (germline): MGHRA, YSYEKL. The CDR3 loop reads CASSPGQGQQPQHF. CDR3 bases: TGCGCCAGCAGCCCGGGACAGGGGCAACAGCCCCAGCATTTT.

This clone occurred a few times. A junction end diverges from the germline sequence, so it may reflect a read error. The gene calls are TRBV6-1 and TRBJ1-5; D is ambiguous. Germline V lookup: CDR1 MNHNS, CDR2 SASEGT. This CDR3 has 13 residues. CDR3 in amino acids: CSSRRAVDQPQHF. CDR3 nucleotide sequence: TGTTCCAGCAGAAGGGCCGTTGATCAGCCCCAGCATTTT.

Ten or more counts support this clone. CDR3 nucleotide sequence: TGCGCCAGCAGTCAAACGGACACCTGGGTGAATGAGCAGTTCTTC. It is translated as CASSQTDTWVNEQFF. The chain links TRBV4-1 to TRBJ2-1, with a possible D match to TRBD1 (5 bases). This CDR3 has 15 residues. Germline CDR1 reads MGHRA; CDR2 reads YSYEKL. Trimming took off 6 bases at V and 7 bases at J, with 19 bases between the two ends.

This clone was recorded many times. The J gene is TRBJ1-2, the V gene TRBV18, with D possibly TRBD1 on 6 matching bases. This CDR3 has 16 residues. Trimming removed 3 bases from V and 8 bases from J, with 22 bases in between. Germline CDR1 and CDR2: KGHSH and LQKENI. The CDR3 DNA reads as TGTGCCAGCTCACCGAAGGAGGGGACACGTAATCTAGGCTACACCTTC. It yields the protein CASSPKEGTRNLGYTF.

This clone counts as medium-sized. This chain links TRBV5-4 with TRBJ2-3; weak D call: TRBD1 (6 bases). CDR1 is SGHNT and CDR2 is YYREEE in the germline V gene (reference sequence). V was shortened by 4 bases and J by 6 bases, with 15 bases between the two germline ends. This CDR3 has 14 residues. CDR3 sequence: CASSPGQYPDTQYF. CDR3 sequence (DNA): TGTGCCAGCAGCCCCGGACAGTATCCGGATACGCAGTATTTT. Drawing the rest from reference TRBV5-4 and TRBJ2-3, the complete variable domain is ETGVTQSPTHLIKTRGQQVTLRCSSQSGHNTVSWYQQALGQGPQFIFQYYREEENGRGNFPPRFSGLQFPNYSSELNVNALELDDSALYLCASSPGQYPDTQYFGPGTRLTVL.

Comment on this clone: A much larger clonotype is one base distant, so this may be a read error. This chain links TRBV19 with TRBJ1-5; D gene unclear. Germline CDR1 reads LNHDA; CDR2 reads SQIVND (reference sequence). CDR3 length: 14 amino acids. V was cut by 6 bases and J by 0 bases, with 9 bases left in between. The DNA for the CDR3 is TGTGCCAGTAGGCTGTTGCATAGCAATCAGCCCCAGCATTTT. Translating gives CASRLLHSNQPQHF. Combining the CDR3 with reference TRBV19 and TRBJ1-5 gives the whole variable domain DGGITQSPKYLFRKEGQNVTLSCEQNLNHDAMYWYRQDPGQGLRLIYYSQIVNDFQKGDIAEGYSVSREKKESFPLTVTSAQKNPTAFYLCASRLLHSNQPQHFGDGTRLSIL.